This T cell receptor (beta chain) was recorded in a study of blood T cell repertoires in COVID-19. Study-wide context: Samples of COVID-19 (acute and convalescent) were obtained from the United States, Italy and Spain. The analysed material was cDNA or gDNA that came from T cells, B-cell-depleted T cells, or PBMCs.

Methods used by the authors: Amplification from reference gene primers served as the basis for estimated nucleated cell counts. TCRdb keeps only in-frame clones here, not all; method: immunoSEQ multiplex PCR. Clone size and the V and J calls come from that table; the DNA yielded D and trimming. The sample lists some 150,000 clones; approximately 78% were seen once. The V gene's germline CDR1 is LNHDA and CDR2 SQIVND (reference sequence). There are 14 residues in the CDR3. V was shortened by 5 bases and J by 1 base, with 11 bases between the two germline ends. The sequencing input was peripheral blood. The J gene is TRBJ1-2, the V gene TRBV19; D is unresolved. This clonotype was sampled from a man older than 75 with acute or convalescent COVID-19. DNA of the CDR3: TGTGCCAGTAGTCCCCTGTCCGGTAACTATGGCTACACCTTC. Translation: CASSPLSGNYGYTF. Drawing the rest from reference TRBV19 and TRBJ1-2, the complete variable domain is DGGITQSPKYLFRKEGQNVTLSCEQNLNHDAMYWYRQDPGQGLRLIYYSQIVNDFQKGDIAEGYSVSREKKESFPLTVTSAQKNPTAFYLCASSPLSGNYGYTFGSGTRLTVV.